Sequencing of this T cell receptor beta chain was carried out in a study of OX40 agonist ivuxolimab in advanced cancers. Study-wide context: Each dose-escalation patient presented with hepatocellular carcinoma, melanoma, renal cell or head and neck cancer. Findings and caveats of the study: Partial responders receiving 0.1-3.0 mg/kg showed among the lowest clonal expansion. On average, CD8+ T cells showed a greater number of expanded clones than CD4+.

Only in-frame clones appear in the TCRdb table, and some are missing; sequencing was by immunoSEQ multiplex PCR. The sample consists of around 100,000 clones, 85% to 95% of them appearing once. A note on this clone: Antigen unknown.

This material consisted of CD4+ or CD8+ T cells sorted from blood, taken in a trial of the OX40 agonist ivuxolimab. This receptor was obtained from an adult with an advanced solid tumor such as melanoma, head and neck, liver or kidney cancer.

CDR3 in amino acids: CAWSEFRGIGSEAFF. CDR3 coding DNA: TGTGCCTGGAGTGAGTTCCGGGGGATTGGCTCTGAAGCTTTCTTT. The chain couples TRBV30 to TRBJ1-1; perhaps TRBD1 as D (5 bases). The germline V gene encodes CDR1 GTSNPN and CDR2 SVGIG (reference sequence). The CDR3 is 15 amino acids. The germline V and J ends were trimmed by 1 base and 6 bases, with 18 bases remaining between them.